These 7 T cell receptor beta chains were all obtained from the same sample, sequenced in a study of blood T cells in healthy people across ages. Alongside a J-beta primer mix, a sample-barcoded 5' primer served in a second PCR lasting roughly 6 to 11 cycles. TCRdb recomputed calls from the 5' RACE reads with MiXCR, one row per CDR3 protein. The sample holds 660,000 or so distinct CDR3 sequences; 58% are singletons and the top ten take roughly 34%. The material sequenced was blood. All receptors derive from a man aged 60-69 years in good health.

CDR3: CASSQDGDKGDTQYF. In nucleotides, the CDR3 is TGTGCCAGCAGCCAAGATGGGGATAAAGGCGATACGCAGTATTTT. This rearrangement joins TRBV4-2 to TRBJ2-3, with D uncertain. Trimming pared 0 bases from V and 6 bases from J, leaving 13 bases between. This CDR3 comprises 15 residues. Germline V gene sequence: CDR1 LGHNA, CDR2 YNFKEQ.

There are a few counts of this clonotype. This chain uses TRBV11-3 with TRBJ2-5; D perhaps matches TRBD2 (5 bases). There are 13 residues in the CDR3. CDR1 and CDR2 from the germline V gene are SGHNT and YENEEA. V was pared by 5 bases and J by 1 base, with 8 bases between. The CDR3 DNA follows: TGTGCCAGCAGCCGGGAAGCCCAAGAGACCCAGTACTTC. As protein: CASSREAQETQYF.

This chain joins TRBV7-9 and TRBJ2-3, with 8 bases lining up with TRBD2. CDR1 and CDR2 (germline): SEHNR, FQNEAQ (reference sequence). Trimming took 7 bases from V and 4 from J; bases not matched to a gene: 10. The CDR3 totals 15 residues. This CDR3 reads CASNSLSGAPDTQYF. DNA of the CDR3: TGTGCCAGCAATTCCCTTAGCGGGGCCCCAGATACGCAGTATTTT.

This chain uses TRBV7-2 with TRBJ1-2, with D perhaps matching TRBD1 (5 bases). Trimming shortened V by 2 bases and J by 5 bases, and 18 bases separated the two germline ends. The V gene's germline CDR1 is SGHTA and CDR2 FQGNSA. This CDR3 is built from 16 residues. In DNA, the CDR3 is TGTGCCAGCAGCTTACTCCAGGGTCCTCAAGGGTATGGCTACACCTTC. This sequence encodes CASSLLQGPQGYGYTF. The variable domain in full, with the rest retrieved from reference TRBV7-2 and TRBJ1-2, is GAGVSQSPSNKVTEKGKDVELRCDPISGHTALYWYRQSLGQGLEFLIYFQGNSAPDKSGLPSDRFSAERTGGSVSTLTIQRTQQEDSAVYLCASSLLQGPQGYGYTFGSGTRLTVV.

V usage is TRBV7-2 and J usage is TRBJ2-1; 8 positions agree with TRBD2. This CDR3 has 16 amino acids. In germline, CDR1 is SGHTA, CDR2 FQGNSA. The trim removed 5 bases at V and 0 bases at J, leaving 6 bases unmatched. CDR3 protein: CASSPERGSSYNEQFF. The CDR3 nucleotides are TGTGCCAGCAGCCCGGAGCGGGGGAGCTCCTACAATGAGCAGTTCTTC.

The J gene is TRBJ1-4, the V gene TRBV15; D might be TRBD1 (5 bases). CDR3 length equals 14 residues. Looked up from germline, CDR1 is LNHNV and CDR2 is YYDKDF (reference sequence). The V end lost 0 bases, the J end lost 5 bases, and 7 bases lay between the germline ends. CDR3: CATSRDGGNEKLFF. The CDR3 nucleotides are TGTGCCACCAGCAGAGATGGGGGGAATGAAAAACTGTTTTTT. Full variable domain (outside the CDR3, taken from reference TRBV15 and TRBJ1-4): DAMVIQNPRYQVTQFGKPVTLSCSQTLNHNVMYWYQQKSSQAPKLLFHYYDKDFNNEADTPDNFQSRRPNTSFCFLDIRSPGLGDTAMYLCATSRDGGNEKLFFGSGTQLSVL.

Only a few counts were recorded for this clonotype. This chain uses TRBV6-6 with TRBJ2-3; perhaps TRBD2 as D (6 bases). The V end was cut by 0 bases, the J end by 1 base, with 8 bases between. CDR1 and CDR2 from the germline V gene are MNHNY and SVGAGI (reference sequence). CDR3 length: 15 residues. The CDR3, as DNA: TGTGCCAGCAGTTACTCGCCTAGCGGCACAGATACGCAGTATTTT. Protein product: CASSYSPSGTDTQYF.